This entry concerns a single TCR beta chain. This sample stems from a study of T-cell memory formation after mild COVID-19. Study details: Clustering of TCRs was largely donor specific.

Per germline, CDR1 MNHNY and CDR2 SVGAGI (reference sequence). V lost 1 base and J 0 bases, leaving 0 bases between the germline ends. This CDR3 has 12 amino acids. TCRdb re-called the 5' RACE reads through MiXCR, storing one row per CDR3 protein. The sample carries about 340,000 distinct CDR3 sequences, around a sixth recorded once. The receptor was derived from a young man who had mild COVID-19 (a few samples of this study predate the infection). Cell type and time point are not known. The genes are TRBV6-6 and TRBJ1-1; no clear D. The sample comprised PBMCs or a T cell subset sorted from them (not recorded which). The CDR3 region has the DNA TGTGCCAGCAGTTACTTGAACACTGAAGCTTTCTTT. Protein: CASSYLNTEAFF.